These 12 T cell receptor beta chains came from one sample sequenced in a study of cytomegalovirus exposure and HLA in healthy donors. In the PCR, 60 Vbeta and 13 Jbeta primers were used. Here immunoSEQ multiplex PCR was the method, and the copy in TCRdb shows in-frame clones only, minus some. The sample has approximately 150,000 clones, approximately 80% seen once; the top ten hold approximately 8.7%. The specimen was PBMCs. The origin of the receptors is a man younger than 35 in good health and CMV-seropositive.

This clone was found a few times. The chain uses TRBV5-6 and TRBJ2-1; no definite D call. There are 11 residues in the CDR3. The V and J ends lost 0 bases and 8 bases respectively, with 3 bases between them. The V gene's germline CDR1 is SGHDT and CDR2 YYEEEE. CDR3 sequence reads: CASSLAYEQFF. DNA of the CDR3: TGTGCCAGCAGCTTGGCGTATGAGCAGTTCTTC.

CDR3 amino acids: CASSIVVATNEKLFF. The CDR3 DNA reads TGTGCCAGTAGTATAGTCGTTGCAACTAATGAAAAACTGTTTTTT. This chain connects TRBV19 to TRBJ1-4; no firm D call. V gave up 1 base and J gave up 0 bases, with 6 bases separating them. The length of the CDR3 is 15 residues. Germline lookup yields CDR1 LNHDA and CDR2 SQIVND (reference sequence). Combining the CDR3 with reference TRBV19 and TRBJ1-4 gives the whole variable domain DGGITQSPKYLFRKEGQNVTLSCEQNLNHDAMYWYRQDPGQGLRLIYYSQIVNDFQKGDIAEGYSVSREKKESFPLTVTSAQKNPTAFYLCASSIVVATNEKLFFGSGTQLSVL.

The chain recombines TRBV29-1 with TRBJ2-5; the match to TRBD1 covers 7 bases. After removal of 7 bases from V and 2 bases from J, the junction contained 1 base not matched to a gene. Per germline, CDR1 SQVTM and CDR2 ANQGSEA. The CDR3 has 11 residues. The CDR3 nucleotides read TGCAGCGGGGGACAGCAAGAGACCCAGTACTTC. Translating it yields CSGGQQETQYF.

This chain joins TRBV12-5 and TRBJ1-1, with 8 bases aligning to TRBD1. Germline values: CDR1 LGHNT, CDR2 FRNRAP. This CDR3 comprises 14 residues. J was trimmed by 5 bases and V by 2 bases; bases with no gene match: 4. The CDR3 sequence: CASGLTGGVTEAFF. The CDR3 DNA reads TGTGCTAGTGGTTTGACAGGGGGGGTGACTGAAGCTTTCTTT.

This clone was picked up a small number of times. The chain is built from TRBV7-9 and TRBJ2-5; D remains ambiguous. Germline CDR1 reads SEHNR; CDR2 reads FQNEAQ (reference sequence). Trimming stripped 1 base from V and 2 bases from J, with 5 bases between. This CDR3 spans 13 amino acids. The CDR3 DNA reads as TGTGCCAGCAGCTTAGTCAGGCAAGAGACCCAGTACTTC. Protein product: CASSLVRQETQYF. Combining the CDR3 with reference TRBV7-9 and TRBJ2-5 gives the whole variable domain DTGVSQNPRHKITKRGQNVTFRCDPISEHNRLYWYRQTLGQGPEFLTYFQNEAQLEKSRLLSDRFSAERPKGSFSTLEIQRTEQGDSAMYLCASSLVRQETQYFGPGTRLLVL.

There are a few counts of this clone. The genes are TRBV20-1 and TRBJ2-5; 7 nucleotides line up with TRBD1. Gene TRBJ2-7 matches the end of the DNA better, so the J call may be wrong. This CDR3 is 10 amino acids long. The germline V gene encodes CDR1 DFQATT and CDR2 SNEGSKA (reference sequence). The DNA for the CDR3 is TGCAGTATCAGGGGGAACGAGCAGTACTTC. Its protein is CSIRGNEQYF.

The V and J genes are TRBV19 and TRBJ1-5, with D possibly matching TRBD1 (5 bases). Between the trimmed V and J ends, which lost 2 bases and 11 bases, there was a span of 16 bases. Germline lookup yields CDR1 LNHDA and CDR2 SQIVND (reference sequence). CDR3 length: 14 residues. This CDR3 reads CASSIMTDSGAQHF. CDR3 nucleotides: TGTGCCAGTAGTATAATGACAGACAGTGGCGCCCAGCATTTT.

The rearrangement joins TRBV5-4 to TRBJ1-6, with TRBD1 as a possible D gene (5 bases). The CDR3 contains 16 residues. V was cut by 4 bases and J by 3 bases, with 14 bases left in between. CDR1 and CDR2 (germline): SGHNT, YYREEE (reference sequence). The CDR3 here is CASSAPPGDYNSPLHF. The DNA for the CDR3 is TGTGCCAGCAGCGCCCCCCCGGGGGACTATAATTCACCCCTCCACTTT.

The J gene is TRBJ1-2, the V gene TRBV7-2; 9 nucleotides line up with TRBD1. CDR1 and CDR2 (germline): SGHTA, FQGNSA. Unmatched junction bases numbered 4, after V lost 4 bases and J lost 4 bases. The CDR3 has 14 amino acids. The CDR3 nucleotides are TGTGCCAGCAGCTGGCCGGGACAGGGCTATGGCTACACCTTC. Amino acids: CASSWPGQGYGYTF.

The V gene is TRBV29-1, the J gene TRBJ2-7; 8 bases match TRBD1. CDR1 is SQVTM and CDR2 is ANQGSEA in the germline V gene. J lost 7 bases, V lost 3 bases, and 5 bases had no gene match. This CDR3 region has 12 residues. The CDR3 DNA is TGCAGCGTTGACCAGGGGGCGAGGGAGCAGTACTTC. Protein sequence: CSVDQGAREQYF.

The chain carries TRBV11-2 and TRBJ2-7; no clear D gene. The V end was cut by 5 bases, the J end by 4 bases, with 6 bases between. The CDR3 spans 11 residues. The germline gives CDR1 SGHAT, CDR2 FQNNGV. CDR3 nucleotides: TGTGCCAGCAGCAATAATTACGAGCAGTACTTC. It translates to CASSNNYEQYF. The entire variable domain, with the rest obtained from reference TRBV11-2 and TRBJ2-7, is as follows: EAGVAQSPRYKIIEKRQSVAFWCNPISGHATLYWYQQILGQGPKLLIQFQNNGVVDDSQLPKDRFSAERLKGVDSTLKIQPAKLEDSAVYLCASSNNYEQYFGPGTRLTVT.

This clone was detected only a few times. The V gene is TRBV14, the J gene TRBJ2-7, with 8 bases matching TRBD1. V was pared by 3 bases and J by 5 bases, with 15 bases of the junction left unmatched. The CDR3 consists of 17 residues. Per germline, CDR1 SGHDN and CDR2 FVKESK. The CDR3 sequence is CASSQTGWRQGHHEQYF. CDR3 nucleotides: TGTGCCAGCAGCCAGACGGGGTGGAGACAGGGGCATCACGAGCAGTACTTC.